The next 17 T cell receptor beta chains were all read from a single sample in a study of molecular identifiers for immune sequencing clone quantification. MiXCR, applied by TCRdb to the PCR reads, yields one record per CDR3 protein. The profile shows about 640,000 distinct CDR3 sequences, about 20% of them singletons. The sample comprised naive CD8+ T cells from blood, with Jurkat cell RNA spiked in. Subset noted: FACS-sorted CD8+CD4-CCR7+CD45RA+ naive T cells. These receptors all come from a human donor in good health. Some libraries in this study had Jurkat cell RNA spiked in.

The rearrangement links TRBV2 to TRBJ2-2; a weak D match, TRBD2 (6 bases). V lost 7 bases, J lost 1 base, and 7 bases lay in between. CDR3 length equals 13 residues. Germline V CDR1 and CDR2: SNHLY, FYNNEI. CDR3 region: CASIAENTGELFF. CDR3 nucleotide sequence: TGTGCCAGCATAGCGGAGAACACCGGGGAGCTGTTTTTT.

The chain links TRBV25-1 to TRBJ2-7, with a possible D match to TRBD1 (6 bases). The CDR3 has 13 residues. The V end was cut by 6 bases, the J end by 5 bases, with 14 bases between. Germline V gene lookup returns CDR1 MGHDK and CDR2 SYGVNS. The CDR3 loop reads CASRQQGSHEQYF. CDR3 nucleotide sequence: TGTGCCAGCAGACAACAGGGTTCCCACGAGCAGTACTTC.

This clonotype was found many times. The V call is TRBV7-9, the J call TRBJ1-1; D is unresolved. Trimming stripped 2 bases from V and 0 bases from J, with 16 bases between. The CDR3 spans 17 residues. Germline CDR1 and CDR2: SEHNR and FQNEAQ (reference sequence). CDR3 residues: CASSLYRPGIMNTEAFF. CDR3 in DNA: TGTGCCAGCAGCTTATATAGGCCTGGAATCATGAACACTGAAGCTTTCTTT.

In this sample, this clonotype turned up many times. This chain connects TRBV3-1 to TRBJ2-3; tentative D call: TRBD2 (7 bases). Germline assignment: CDR1 LGHDT and CDR2 YNNKEL (reference sequence). Between the trimmed V and J ends, which lost 2 bases and 1 base, there was a span of 16 bases. The CDR3 contains 17 residues. Here the CDR3 DNA reads TGTGCCAGCAGCCAATCGTCCTCGGGGGGCGGCACAGATACGCAGTATTTT. It yields the protein CASSQSSSGGGTDTQYF.

With respect to this clonotype: A much larger clonotype is one base distant, so this may be a read error. This chain connects TRBV27 to TRBJ1-5; 8 bases map to TRBD1. The CDR3 is 16 residues long. Germline V lookup: CDR1 MNHEY, CDR2 SMNVEV (reference sequence). Losses at the gene ends were 0 bases for V and 6 bases for J; bases not matched to a gene: 7. Written as DNA, the CDR3 is TGTGCCAGCAGTTTATCGGGGCAGGGGGCAAGTCAGCCCCAGCATTTT. Residues: CASSLSGQGASQPQHF.

This clonotype was counted many times. V gene TRBV4-1 combines with J gene TRBJ2-7; D not certain. The V and J ends lost 0 bases and 4 bases respectively, with 13 bases between them. Germline V gene lookup returns CDR1 MGHRA and CDR2 YSYEKL. CDR3 length: 15 residues. CDR3 loop: CASSQDWEQPYEQYF. CDR3 DNA: TGCGCCAGCAGCCAAGATTGGGAACAGCCATACGAGCAGTACTTC.

There are a few counts of this clonotype. CDR3 nucleotides: TGCGCCAGCAGCCAAGACTTCGGGAATAAAAGCTCCTACAATGAGCAGTTCTTC. This gives the protein CASSQDFGNKSSYNEQFF. V usage is TRBV4-3 and J usage is TRBJ2-1; maybe TRBD2 (5 bases). Trimming stripped 0 bases from V and 0 bases from J, with 15 bases between. Germline CDR1 reads LGHNA; CDR2 reads YSLEER. The CDR3 runs 18 residues.

In this sample, this clonotype turned up a few times. The chain employs TRBV27 and TRBJ1-2; D not certain. Trimming cost V 3 bases and J 1 base, with 12 bases left between them. The CDR3 totals 15 residues. Germline assignment: CDR1 MNHEY and CDR2 SMNVEV (reference sequence). CDR3 in amino acids: CASSFGPYNNYGYTF. DNA of the CDR3: TGTGCCAGCAGTTTTGGACCCTATAATAACTATGGCTACACCTTC.

The sample holds a few counts of this clonotype. V and J are TRBV27 and TRBJ2-5; perhaps D is TRBD1 or TRBD2 (5 bases each). Trimming shortened V by 3 bases and J by 2 bases, and 13 bases separated the two germline ends. The CDR3 has 15 residues. Per the germline V gene, CDR1 is MNHEY and CDR2 is SMNVEV (reference sequence). The CDR3 spells CASSFFGTVQETQYF. DNA for the CDR3: TGTGCCAGCAGTTTTTTTGGGACCGTGCAAGAGACCCAGTACTTC.

This clonotype was detected ten times or more. The chain has TRBV4-3 and TRBJ1-4; D unclear. Germline CDR1 reads LGHNA; CDR2 reads YSLEER. This CDR3 has 15 amino acids. V was shortened by 0 bases and J by 6 bases, with 11 bases between the two germline ends. The CDR3 is CASSQDRSGDEKLFF. The DNA of the CDR3 is TGCGCCAGCAGCCAAGATCGCTCAGGCGATGAAAAACTGTTTTTT.

This clonotype showed up many times. V usage is TRBV30 and J usage is TRBJ2-1; the D gene could be TRBD1 or TRBD2 (5 bases each). The CDR3 sequence is 12 residues long. The germline V and J ends were trimmed by 0 bases and 7 bases, with 7 bases remaining between them. Germline V gives CDR1 GTSNPN, CDR2 SVGIG (reference sequence). This chain's CDR3 is CAWSVGANEQFF. DNA for the CDR3: TGTGCCTGGAGTGTCGGGGCTAATGAGCAGTTCTTC.

Points on this clonotype: A single base separates this from a much larger clone, so it may be a read error. This chain links TRBV7-9 with TRBJ1-5, with 7 bases identical to TRBD1. Germline CDR1 SEHNR, CDR2 FQNEAQ (reference sequence). The CDR3 is 13 residues long. V shed 8 bases, J shed 4 bases, and the junction held 5 bases outside the gene matches. CDR3 DNA: TGTGCCAGCGGCACGACAGGGAATCAGCCCCAGCATTTT. Amino acid sequence: CASGTTGNQPQHF.

V usage is TRBV20-1 and J usage is TRBJ2-1; 8 nucleotides agree with TRBD2. Germline loops: CDR1 DFQATT, CDR2 SNEGSKA (reference sequence). V shed 2 bases and J 6 bases; nucleotides not matched to a gene: 6. This CDR3 region has 14 residues. The CDR3 DNA reads TGCAGTGCTAGACCGGGGGGGCAGGTCAATGAGCAGTTCTTC. It codes for CSARPGGQVNEQFF.

The chain has TRBV2 and TRBJ1-4; 7 bases align to TRBD1. The ends lost 10 bases at V and 7 bases at J; junction bases unmatched: 15. The CDR3 runs to 15 residues. The germline V gene encodes CDR1 SNHLY and CDR2 FYNNEI. CDR3 protein: CAIQEDRSDIEKLFF. The CDR3, as DNA: TGTGCCATACAAGAGGACAGGAGTGACATTGAAAAACTGTTTTTT.

This clonotype has more than one count but fewer than ten. The chain couples TRBV13 to TRBJ1-1, with D maybe TRBD1 (5 bases). Germline CDR1 PRHDT, CDR2 FYEKMQ (reference sequence). The CDR3 extends over 12 amino acids. The V end lost 5 bases, the J end lost 10 bases, and 14 bases lay between the germline ends. The CDR3 protein is CASSPGTPGAFF. The CDR3 DNA follows: TGTGCCAGCAGCCCAGGGACCCCTGGAGCTTTCTTT.

This chain links TRBV24-1 with TRBJ2-7, with a tentative D call TRBD2 (5 bases). V lost 6 bases and J 2 bases, leaving 13 bases between the germline ends. This CDR3 comprises 14 residues. Per the germline V gene, CDR1 is KGHDR and CDR2 is SFDVKD. The CDR3 nucleotides read TGTGCCACCAGTTCGCGCAGGAGGACCTACGAGCAGTACTTC. This translates into CATSSRRRTYEQYF.

This clonotype was seen only a few times. V gene TRBV9 combines with J gene TRBJ1-5, with 11 nucleotides matching TRBD1. The CDR3 has 17 residues. V lost 4 bases to trimming and J lost 6 bases; unmatched junction nucleotides: 12. Germline CDR1 and CDR2: SGDLS and YYNGEE. The CDR3 reads CASSPLDSDRGRQPQHF. CDR3 bases: TGTGCCAGCAGCCCCCTAGACTCGGACAGGGGGCGTCAGCCCCAGCATTTT. Full variable domain (remainder filled in from reference TRBV9 and TRBJ1-5): DSGVTQTPKHLITATGQRVTLRCSPRSGDLSVYWYQQSLDQGLQFLIQYYNGEERAKGNILERFSAQQFPDLHSELNLSSLELGDSALYFCASSPLDSDRGRQPQHFGDGTRLSIL.